This T cell receptor beta chain was identified in a study of cytomegalovirus exposure and HLA in healthy donors. General study findings and limits: CMV serostatus was the only recorded immune exposure for donors. Upon later analysis, HLA-associated TCR beta chains proved more clonally expanded than other, equally common chains.

The PCR contained 60 Vbeta and 13 Jbeta primers. The method was immunoSEQ multiplex PCR; TCRdb's version includes in-frame clones alone and lacks a portion of them. The sample's table shows some 180,000 clones. Regarding this clone: Its antigen is not known.

V lost 1 base and J lost 2; bases outside the gene matches: 15. Looked up from germline, CDR1 is SGHDT and CDR2 is YYEEEE. CDR3 length equals 19 residues. The sequence was collected from a man aged 25 to 45 in good health and CMV-seronegative. The chain uses TRBV5-6 and TRBJ2-5, with 9 bases identical to TRBD2. Specimen: PBMCs. The CDR3 nucleotides are TGTGCCAGCAGCTTGTGGCGAGCGGGAGGCCGGGGTAAGCAAGAGACCCAGTACTTC. Amino acids: CASSLWRAGGRGKQETQYF.